Shown below are 17 T cell receptor beta chains from a single sample sequenced in a study of cytomegalovirus exposure and HLA in healthy donors. This PCR relied on a set of 60 Vbeta primers and 13 Jbeta primers. The data were produced by immunoSEQ multiplex PCR, yet TCRdb's version contains in-frame clones alone and is incomplete. The sample yields over 150,000 clones, roughly 80% seen once. The material sequenced was PBMCs. The receptors derive from a girl aged 2-10 years in good health and CMV-seropositive.

The chain is built from TRBV2 and TRBJ2-3; D gene uncertain. The germline V gene has CDR1 SNHLY and CDR2 FYNNEI. The CDR3 totals 12 residues. V was clipped by 11 bases and J by 4 bases, with 13 bases between them. DNA for the CDR3: TGTGCCCCCAAACGTACGGCAGATACGCAGTATTTT. Protein sequence: CAPKRTADTQYF.

A few counts support this clone. This chain links TRBV4-2 with TRBJ1-1; the match to TRBD1 covers 7 bases. V was pared by 1 base and J by 0 bases, with 5 bases of the junction left unmatched. Germline V lookup: CDR1 LGHNA, CDR2 YNFKEQ. The CDR3 covers 16 residues. The CDR3 sequence is CASSQGPGQMNTEAFF. The CDR3 nucleotides are TGTGCCAGCAGCCAAGGGCCGGGACAGATGAACACTGAAGCTTTCTTT.

The rearrangement links TRBV4-1 to TRBJ2-1, with 7 bases identical to TRBD2. The CDR3 runs 15 residues. Germline loops: CDR1 MGHRA, CDR2 YSYEKL. Unmatched junction bases numbered 13, after V lost 4 bases and J lost 10 bases. This CDR3 is CASSLSSGLQEEQFF. The DNA of the CDR3 is TGCGCCAGCAGCCTCTCTAGCGGCCTGCAGGAAGAGCAGTTCTTC.

The rearrangement uses TRBV7-3 and TRBJ1-2, with a tentative D call TRBD1 (6 bases). Germline loops: CDR1 SGHTA, CDR2 FQGTGA. CDR3 length: 13 residues. Between the trimmed V and J ends, which lost 4 bases and 5 bases, there was a span of 11 bases. The CDR3 bases are TGTGCCAGCAGCTACAGGGCTGAGTATGGCTACACCTTC. It yields the protein CASSYRAEYGYTF.

This chain joins TRBV5-6 and TRBJ1-6; D is uncertain. This CDR3 has 14 residues. The germline CDR1 and CDR2 sequences are SGHDT and YYEEEE. The V end lost 7 bases, the J end lost 8 bases, and 16 bases lay between the germline ends. The CDR3 DNA follows: TGTGCCAGCCGCGTAGCGACGGGGTATTCACCCCTCCACTTT. It specifies CASRVATGYSPLHF.

For the CDR3, the DNA is TGTGCCAGCAGTCCGACAGGGGTCGATGAGCAGTTCTTC. This codes for CASSPTGVDEQFF. The chain uses TRBV28 and TRBJ2-1; 8 bases are shared with TRBD1. The CDR3 totals 13 residues. The germline gives CDR1 MDHEN, CDR2 SYDVKM. After removal of 5 bases from V and 8 bases from J, the junction contained 5 bases not matched to a gene. Drawing the rest from reference TRBV28 and TRBJ2-1, the complete variable domain is DVKVTQSSRYLVKRTGEKVFLECVQDMDHENMFWYRQDPGLGLRLIYFSYDVKMKEKGDIPEGYSVSREKKERFSLILESASTNQTSMYLCASSPTGVDEQFFGPGTRLTVL.

The chain joins TRBV30 to TRBJ2-3; maybe TRBD1 (5 bases). The V gene lost 4 bases and the J gene lost 14 bases, with 22 bases spanning the gap. There are 13 residues in the CDR3. Germline loops: CDR1 GTSNPN, CDR2 SVGIG (reference sequence). This CDR3 is CAWTPSQDPALYF. The CDR3 DNA sequence: TGTGCCTGGACACCCTCACAGGACCCCGCCTTGTATTTT.

The CDR3 region is CASTPGRNKDTQYF. The DNA of the CDR3 is TGTGCCAGCACCCCCGGGAGGAACAAAGATACGCAGTATTTT. This sequence joins TRBV5-4 and TRBJ2-3; 7 bases map to TRBD2. V gave up 6 bases and J gave up 5 bases; unmatched junction bases: 9. The CDR3 length is 14 residues. Germline CDR1 and CDR2: SGHNT and YYREEE (reference sequence).

The rearrangement uses TRBV5-1 and TRBJ2-5, with 8 bases aligning to TRBD1. Germline loops: CDR1 SGHRS, CDR2 YFSETQ. V trimming: 0 bases; J trimming: 5 bases; junction bases outside the gene matches: 6. This CDR3 has 15 residues. The CDR3 sequence: CASSLEDRVWETQYF. For the CDR3, the DNA is TGCGCCAGCAGCTTGGAGGACAGGGTGTGGGAGACCCAGTACTTC.

V gene TRBV5-1 combines with J gene TRBJ1-4; D is ambiguous. Germline-derived CDR1 and CDR2 are SGHRS and YFSETQ. The CDR3 spans 13 residues. V lost 0 bases and J 8 bases, leaving 8 bases between the germline ends. In DNA form, the CDR3 reads TGCGCCAGCAGCTTGGGCTTCAGGGAAAAACTGTTTTTT. As protein: CASSLGFREKLFF.

The chain links TRBV2 to TRBJ2-5, with 9 bases fitting TRBD2. The CDR3 extends over 16 amino acids. In germline, CDR1 is SNHLY, CDR2 FYNNEI. V shed 6 bases and J 5 bases; nucleotides not matched to a gene: 13. The CDR3 sequence: CASRDYPGLAEETQYF. CDR3 in DNA: TGTGCCAGCAGAGACTATCCGGGACTAGCTGAGGAGACCCAGTACTTC.

This clone was seen once. One end of the junction is discordant with germline, which a read error may explain. V and J are TRBV29-1 and TRBJ2-5; 7 positions match TRBD1. Germline V gives CDR1 SQVTM, CDR2 ANQGSEA. The CDR3 is made up of 15 amino acids. Here the CDR3 DNA reads TGCGGCGTTGCGCCACAGGGGTTAGGGCAAGAGACCCAGTACTTC. It specifies CGVAPQGLGQETQYF. The variable domain in full, completed from reference TRBV29-1 and TRBJ2-5, reads SAVISQKPSRDICQRGTSLTIQCQVDSQVTMMFWYRQQPGQSLTLIATANQGSEATYESGFVIDKFPISRPNLTFSTLTVSNMSPEDSSIYLCGVAPQGLGQETQYFGPGTRLLVL.

This rearrangement joins TRBV4-1 to TRBJ1-2, with TRBD1 as a possible D gene (6 bases). The germline CDR1 and CDR2 sequences are MGHRA and YSYEKL. Trimming removed 0 bases at V and 4 bases at J, with 12 bases between. The CDR3 extends over 15 amino acids. This CDR3 is CASSQDSPRGYGYTF. For the CDR3, the DNA is TGCGCCAGCAGCCAAGATAGCCCCAGGGGCTATGGCTACACCTTC.

The chain uses TRBV30 and TRBJ2-5; D possibly corresponds to TRBD1 (6 bases). CDR3 length equals 14 residues. V was clipped by 6 bases and J by 2 bases, with 16 bases between them. In germline, CDR1 is GTSNPN, CDR2 SVGIG (reference sequence). CDR3 DNA sequence: TGTGCCTGCCAAGAAGGGGGAGTTCAAGAGACCCAGTACTTC. This codes for CACQEGGVQETQYF. The complete variable domain, with remaining parts taken from reference TRBV30 and TRBJ2-5, reads SQTIHQWPATLVQPVGSPLSLECTVEGTSNPNLYWYRQAAGRGLQLLFYSVGIGQISSEVPQNLSASRPQDRQFILSSKKLLLSDSGFYLCACQEGGVQETQYFGPGTRLLVL.

The chain joins TRBV5-1 to TRBJ2-1; 7 positions agree with TRBD2. CDR3 length equals 15 residues. CDR1 and CDR2 (germline): SGHRS, YFSETQ. With V trimmed by 2 bases and J by 9 bases, 11 bases remained unmatched. The CDR3 here is CASSFGVGGPSEQFF. The DNA of the CDR3 is TGCGCCAGCAGCTTCGGGGTGGGAGGGCCGAGTGAGCAGTTCTTC.

The rearrangement uses TRBV7-9 and TRBJ2-7, with D possibly being TRBD2 (5 bases). V gave up 1 base and J gave up 0 bases, with 10 bases separating them. The CDR3 loop spans 15 amino acids. CDR1 is SEHNR and CDR2 is FQNEAQ in the germline V gene (reference sequence). As DNA, the CDR3 is TGTGCCAGCAGCTTAGACGGGGTCAGCTCCTACGAGCAGTACTTC. Protein product: CASSLDGVSSYEQYF.

The V call is TRBV4-2, the J call TRBJ2-3; 9 nucleotides line up with TRBD2. CDR3 length equals 16 residues. J lost 0 bases, V lost 4 bases, and 5 bases had no gene match. CDR1 LGHNA and CDR2 YNFKEQ come from the germline V gene. The CDR3 here is CASSLGLADSTDTQYF. The CDR3 DNA reads as TGTGCCAGCAGCCTGGGACTAGCAGATAGCACAGATACGCAGTATTTT.